The T cell receptor beta chain described here comes from a study of T cells in Graves' hyperthyroidism and ophthalmopathy. Points from the study as a whole: Ophthalmopathy was model-predicted a median approximately six months pre-onset. Most clonotypes that expanded in the thyroid above 0.001 also showed up in blood.

Diagnoses were made from clinical symptoms, serum measures (thyroxine and TRAb), thyroid ultrasound and orbital computed tomography. Template material for amplifying TCR beta CDR3 regions consisted of RNA transcripts. Carried out on the TCR CDR3, a first-round RT-PCR used the HTBI primer set. Via MiXCR, TCRdb re-called the multiplex PCR reads, giving one row per CDR3 protein. The table shows about 700,000 distinct CDR3 sequences, with 45% occurring only once. Germline CDR1 MNHNS, CDR2 SASEGT. The CDR3 contains 14 residues. V was trimmed by 6 bases and J by 0 bases, leaving 11 bases between them. Concerning this clonotype itself: Its antigen is unidentified.

The TCR was taken from an adult man with Graves' disease, either hyperthyroidism or ophthalmopathy (not recorded which). The chain recombines TRBV6-1 with TRBJ2-5; D is possibly TRBD1 (6 bases). Source material: peripheral blood or thyroid tissue (not recorded which). The CDR3, as DNA: TGTGCCAGCAGGGGCGGACAGAACCAAGAGACCCAGTACTTC. Translated: CASRGGQNQETQYF.